The next 30 T cell receptor beta chains were all read from a single sample in a study of T cell responses to AZD1222 COVID-19 vaccine. Using immunoSEQ multiplex PCR, the repertoire was profiled, and TCRdb retains in-frame clones only, with some absent. The repertoire consists of 95,000 to 130,000 clones, with roughly 85% occurring once and the leading ten covering around 3.9%. The sample here was peripheral blood, taken on day 0 of MenACWY control vaccination. These receptors were obtained from an adult in good health.

The V call is TRBV28, the J call TRBJ2-3, with TRBD1 as a possible D gene (5 bases). Germline lookup yields CDR1 MDHEN and CDR2 SYDVKM. The CDR3 loop spans 16 amino acids. V lost 5 bases to trimming and J lost 4 bases, with 19 bases between them. Written as DNA, the CDR3 is TGTGCCAGCAGTGGCTTCGCAGGGCGTTCCTCAGATACGCAGTATTTT. This sequence encodes CASSGFAGRSSDTQYF.

The genes are TRBV4-2 and TRBJ1-6; 8 bases fit TRBD1. From germline, CDR1 is LGHNA and CDR2 YNFKEQ. The CDR3 covers 14 residues. Germline trimming cut 4 bases from V and 9 bases from J; bases unmatched to any gene: 5. The CDR3 DNA is TGTGCCAGCAGCCGGGACAGGATTGGTTCACCCCTCCACTTT. Its protein product is CASSRDRIGSPLHF.

V gene TRBV7-8 combines with J gene TRBJ2-2; possibly TRBD2 for D (6 bases). Between the trimmed V and J ends, which lost 3 bases and 0 bases, there was a span of 17 bases. CDR1 SGHVS and CDR2 FQNEAQ come from the germline V gene. The CDR3 extends over 18 amino acids. The CDR3 bases are TGTGCCAGCAGCTTCCCCGGGGGTCAGGAAACGAACACCGGGGAGCTGTTTTTT. Amino acids: CASSFPGGQETNTGELFF.

Here the CDR3 DNA reads TGTGCCAGCAGCTTAGGGTCGGGAGGGACCAATCAGCCCCAGCATTTT. This sequence encodes CASSLGSGGTNQPQHF. The rearrangement uses TRBV7-6 and TRBJ1-5; D possibly corresponds to TRBD1 (5 bases). The CDR3 runs 16 residues. Germline values: CDR1 SGHVS, CDR2 FNYEAQ. V was pared by 1 base and J by 3 bases, with 13 bases between.

The chain carries TRBV5-6 and TRBJ2-2; TRBD1 agrees at 9 bases. Germline values: CDR1 SGHDT, CDR2 YYEEEE. With V trimmed by 5 bases and J by 5 bases, 4 bases remained unmatched. CDR3 length equals 14 residues. CDR3 protein: CASRMGQGTGELFF. The DNA for the CDR3 is TGTGCCAGCAGGATGGGACAGGGAACCGGGGAGCTGTTTTTT.

This chain connects TRBV16 to TRBJ1-2, with D possibly being TRBD1 (6 bases). Per the germline V gene, CDR1 is KGHSY and CDR2 is FQNENV. The CDR3 extends over 15 amino acids. Trimming left V 2 bases short and J 7 bases short, with 17 bases between. The CDR3 coding sequence is TGTGCCAGCAGCCAACTAAACCTTGACAGGACTGGCTACACCTTC. It translates to CASSQLNLDRTGYTF.

The chain couples TRBV7-6 to TRBJ2-6, with 7 bases identical to TRBD1. Germline-derived CDR1 and CDR2 are SGHVS and FNYEAQ. Trimming cost V 4 bases and J 0 bases; bases outside gene matches: 3. The CDR3 runs to 16 residues. The CDR3 sequence: CASSSDRASGANVLTF. The DNA of the CDR3 is TGTGCCAGCAGCTCCGACAGGGCCTCTGGGGCCAACGTCCTGACTTTC.

The J gene is TRBJ1-6, the V gene TRBV3-1 (or the pseudogene TRBV3-2); the D is unclear. Germline V gene lookup returns CDR1 LGHDT and CDR2 YNNKEL (reference sequence). Trimming stripped 3 bases from V and 8 bases from J, with 11 bases between. The CDR3 length is 14 residues. The DNA for the CDR3 is TGTGCCAGCAGCCATGCGAGAGGAGATTCACCCCTCCACTTT. This encodes CASSHARGDSPLHF.

In nucleotides, the CDR3 is TGTGCCAGTAGTAAGGAAGGCTTGAGGAACAATCAGCCCCAGCATTTT. Protein: CASSKEGLRNNQPQHF. This chain joins TRBV19 and TRBJ1-5, with D unresolved. The length of the CDR3 is 16 residues. CDR1 is LNHDA and CDR2 is SQIVND in the germline V gene (reference sequence). With 4 bases removed from V and 3 bases from J, the gap between germline ends came to 16 bases.

A word on this clone: An end of the junction differs from the germline gene, which may be a read error. The rearrangement uses TRBV7-2 and TRBJ2-3; TRBD2 might be the D (5 bases). In germline, CDR1 is SGHTA, CDR2 FQGNSA. The CDR3 contains 17 residues. The DNA for the CDR3 is TGTGCCAGCAGTTTAGCGATGGTGCAGGCGAGCACAGATACGCAGTATTTT. This translates into CASSLAMVQASTDTQYF.

The J gene is TRBJ1-2, the V gene TRBV27; 10 nucleotides line up with TRBD1. Germline V gene lookup returns CDR1 MNHEY and CDR2 SMNVEV (reference sequence). The CDR3 is 16 amino acids. Trimming at V came to 0 bases and at J to 4 bases, leaving 5 bases not matched to a gene. CDR3 residues: CASSLSPGQGFYGYTF. In nucleotides, the CDR3 is TGTGCCAGCAGTTTATCGCCGGGACAGGGGTTCTATGGCTACACCTTC.

The chain couples TRBV9 to TRBJ2-1, with D uncertain. V was pared by 4 bases and J by 6 bases, with 14 bases between. The CDR3 is made up of 14 amino acids. CDR1 and CDR2 from the germline V gene are SGDLS and YYNGEE. In DNA form, the CDR3 reads TGTGCCAGCAGCCCGCGACACGAGACCAATGAGCAGTTCTTC. Protein sequence: CASSPRHETNEQFF.

The chain is built from TRBV9 and TRBJ1-4; 10 positions agree with TRBD1. With 2 bases clipped from V and 3 bases from J, the junction kept 13 bases outside the gene matches. From germline, CDR1 is SGDLS and CDR2 YYNGEE. CDR3 length: 19 amino acids. The CDR3 nucleotides are TGTGCCAGCAGCGTCGCCCCTAAGGGGACAGGGGATCCTAATGAAAAACTGTTTTTT. It encodes CASSVAPKGTGDPNEKLFF.

Details on this clone: The junction departs from germline at one end; a sequencing error may be responsible. The rearrangement uses TRBV7-7 and TRBJ2-5, with D unclear. The CDR3 is 13 amino acids. Germline CDR1 and CDR2: SSHAT and FNYEAQ (reference sequence). The CDR3 region is CASSLGPEETQYF. CDR3 nucleotides: TGTGCTAGCAGCTTAGGGCCGGAAGAGACCCAGTACTTC.

The V call is TRBV5-1, the J call TRBJ2-2; TRBD1 is a possible D gene (6 bases). The V and J ends lost 0 bases and 5 bases respectively, with 14 bases between them. The CDR3 sequence is 16 residues long. The germline gives CDR1 SGHRS, CDR2 YFSETQ. The CDR3 loop reads CASSLVDRRGTGELFF. CDR3 sequence (DNA): TGCGCCAGCAGCTTGGTGGACAGACGAGGGACCGGGGAGCTGTTTTTT. The full variable domain, rest sourced from reference TRBV5-1 and TRBJ2-2, is KAGVTQTPRYLIKTRGQQVTLSCSPISGHRSVSWYQQTPGQGLQFLFEYFSETQRNKGNFPGRFSGRQFSNSRSEMNVSTLELGDSALYLCASSLVDRRGTGELFFGEGSRLTVL.

The count of this clone is one. The chain employs TRBV7-8 and TRBJ2-3, with D uncertain. CDR1 SGHVS and CDR2 FQNEAQ come from the germline V gene. V was shortened by 1 base and J by 4 bases, with 3 bases between the two germline ends. The CDR3 sequence is 12 residues long. The CDR3 coding sequence is TGTGCCAGCAGCTTAGGGCCAGATACGCAGTATTTT. This encodes CASSLGPDTQYF.

The J gene is TRBJ1-1, the V gene TRBV6-2 or TRBV6-3; 10 nucleotides line up with TRBD1. This CDR3 spans 17 amino acids. In germline, CDR1 is MNHEY, CDR2 SVGEGT. Germline trimming cut 2 bases from V and 4 bases from J; bases unmatched to any gene: 10. In nucleotides, the CDR3 is TGTGCCAGCAGTTACACACCGGGACAGGGGTCGACCACTGAAGCTTTCTTT. Translation: CASSYTPGQGSTTEAFF.

CDR3: CASSLDGAGNTIYF. CDR3 DNA: TGTGCCAGCAGCTTAGACGGGGCTGGAAACACCATATATTTT. V gene TRBV11-2 combines with J gene TRBJ1-3; D unresolved. The CDR3 is 14 residues long. Trimming removed 0 bases from V and 2 bases from J, with 5 bases in between. Germline CDR1 and CDR2: SGHAT and FQNNGV. Full variable domain (missing parts from reference TRBV11-2 and TRBJ1-3): EAGVAQSPRYKIIEKRQSVAFWCNPISGHATLYWYQQILGQGPKLLIQFQNNGVVDDSQLPKDRFSAERLKGVDSTLKIQPAKLEDSAVYLCASSLDGAGNTIYFGEGSWLTVV.

The rearrangement joins TRBV6-4 to TRBJ1-6, with D possibly matching TRBD1 (6 bases). In germline, CDR1 is MRHNA, CDR2 SNTAGT. V shed 4 bases and J shed 7 bases, with 17 bases lying between them. The length of the CDR3 is 16 residues. The CDR3 sequence is CASSALPDSLNSPLHF. Here the CDR3 DNA reads TGTGCCAGCAGTGCCCTCCCGGACAGCCTCAATTCACCCCTCCACTTT.

A word on this clone: At one end, the junction sequence differs from germline, possibly due to a read error. This chain uses TRBV7-2 with TRBJ2-3, with a tentative D call TRBD2 (7 bases). The CDR3 covers 15 residues. Germline V lookup: CDR1 SGHTA, CDR2 FQGNSA. The CDR3 DNA reads TGTGCCAGCAACTTAGGGGGGGGCCGCCCAGATACGCAGTATTTT. Protein: CASNLGGGRPDTQYF. Full variable domain (remainder filled in from reference TRBV7-2 and TRBJ2-3): GAGVSQSPSNKVTEKGKDVELRCDPISGHTALYWYRQSLGQGLEFLIYFQGNSAPDKSGLPSDRFSAERTGGSVSTLTIQRTQQEDSAVYLCASNLGGGRPDTQYFGPGTRLTVL.

The chain is built from TRBV27 and TRBJ1-2, with TRBD1 identical over 12 bases. The junction had 10 bases not matched to a gene; V was cut back by 6 bases and J by 8 bases. The CDR3 is 15 amino acids. Germline loops: CDR1 MNHEY, CDR2 SMNVEV (reference sequence). The CDR3 DNA is TGTGCCAGCAGCCTCGCCGGGACAGGGGGCGGCGGCTACACCTTC. This translates into CASSLAGTGGGGYTF.

V gene TRBV10-3 combines with J gene TRBJ2-5, with D possibly TRBD2 on 6 matching bases. The CDR3 sequence is 11 residues long. V was cut by 10 bases and J by 5 bases, with 11 bases left in between. Germline CDR1 ENHRY, CDR2 SYGVKD. Here the CDR3 DNA reads TGTGCCACCAGGGCGGGGGAGACCCAGTACTTC. Translating it yields CATRAGETQYF.

This chain uses TRBV6-2 or TRBV6-3 with TRBJ2-7, with D unresolved. Germline loops: CDR1 MNHEY, CDR2 SVGEGT. Trimming cost V 5 bases and J 2 bases, with 22 bases left between them. This CDR3 comprises 17 residues. Here the CDR3 DNA reads TGTGCCAGCAGTCCCCCATCGAACAGCGATTCTACCTACGAGCAGTACTTC. This gives the protein CASSPPSNSDSTYEQYF.

The table lists this clone with a count of one. The rearrangement links TRBV9 to TRBJ2-1; no firm D call. The CDR3 has 15 residues. Between the trimmed V and J ends, which lost 0 bases and 2 bases, there was a span of 9 bases. Germline V gene data show CDR1 as SGDLS and CDR2 as YYNGEE. The CDR3, as DNA: TGTGCCAGCAGCGTAGGGTCCCATACCTACAATGAGCAGTTCTTC. Residues: CASSVGSHTYNEQFF.

The gene calls are TRBV5-1 and TRBJ2-1, with D perhaps TRBD2 (5 bases). Trimming took off 7 bases at V and 8 bases at J, with 22 bases between the two ends. Germline V gives CDR1 SGHRS, CDR2 YFSETQ. There are 15 residues in the CDR3. The CDR3 DNA reads as TGCGCCAGCGTGGAGGCGGCCCCCTCTAGTGATGAGCAGTTCTTC. It is translated as CASVEAAPSSDEQFF.

This rearrangement joins TRBV5-1 to TRBJ1-2, with D possibly matching TRBD1 (5 bases). V shed 0 bases and J shed 2 bases, with 5 bases lying between them. The germline CDR1 and CDR2 sequences are SGHRS and YFSETQ. CDR3 size: 13 residues. The CDR3 region has the DNA TGCGCCAGCAGCTTGGGGGACAACTATGGCTACACCTTC. Translated: CASSLGDNYGYTF.

The V and J genes are TRBV28 and TRBJ2-1, with 8 bases aligning to TRBD1. There are 14 residues in the CDR3. Germline V gives CDR1 MDHEN, CDR2 SYDVKM. Unmatched junction bases numbered 5, after V lost 3 bases and J lost 7 bases. The CDR3 spells CASSLQGARNEQFF. The CDR3 DNA sequence: TGTGCCAGCAGTTTGCAGGGGGCTCGAAATGAGCAGTTCTTC.

Only a few counts were recorded for this clone. The gene calls are TRBV4-2 and TRBJ2-5; 7 nucleotides line up with TRBD2. The germline V gene encodes CDR1 LGHNA and CDR2 YNFKEQ. This CDR3 has 16 amino acids. V lost 0 bases, J lost 4 bases, and 8 bases stayed unmatched. The CDR3 sequence is CASSQERGWGRETQYF. CDR3 nucleotide sequence: TGTGCCAGCAGCCAAGAGCGGGGGTGGGGAAGAGAGACCCAGTACTTC.

The chain employs TRBV28 and TRBJ2-1; 15 bases agree with TRBD2. The CDR3 is 17 residues long. V dropped 5 bases and J dropped 1; count of bases not matched to a gene: 3. Per germline, CDR1 MDHEN and CDR2 SYDVKM. The CDR3 spells CASSRTSGGASYNEQFF. CDR3 in DNA: TGTGCCAGCAGTCGGACTAGCGGGGGGGCTTCCTACAATGAGCAGTTCTTC.

The chain uses TRBV5-1 and TRBJ1-2; D perhaps matches TRBD1 (6 bases). The CDR3 sequence is 15 residues long. The V gene's germline CDR1 is SGHRS and CDR2 YFSETQ. The V and J ends lost 0 bases and 7 bases respectively, with 16 bases between them. This CDR3 reads CASSLESQGPGGYTF. CDR3 sequence (DNA): TGCGCCAGCAGCTTGGAATCCCAGGGGCCGGGTGGCTACACCTTC.